This T cell receptor (beta chain) stems from a study of CD8+ T cells in alopecia areata listed by TCRdb under 2018. About the investigation overall: The study used high-throughput TCRbeta sequencing to examine T cell clonal expansion in alopecia areata, in both the C3H/HeJ mouse model and human patients. Human TCRbeta sequencing covered scalp tissue and sorted CD4+ and CD8+ peripheral blood T cells from patchy and totalis/universalis alopecia areata patients and healthy controls. Scalp clonality was compared among normal scalp (n=4), patchy alopecia areata scalp (n=8), and alopecia totalis/universalis scalp (n=8). RNA came from the PAXgene miRNA kit for fixed scalp, the miRNeasy kit for PBMCs, and the RNeasy kit for mouse skin. immunoSEQ multiplex PCR using 35 Vbeta forward primers and 13 Jbeta reverse primers was used to amplify TCRbeta CDR3 regions. Findings and caveats that apply to the study as a whole: Unlike mouse skin, which is dominated by gammadelta T cells, normal human skin has resident alphabeta T cells that are also sequenced, and this complicates analysis of the scalp TCR repertoire. TCR sequences shared between patients were less clear than in mice, possibly partly because of HLA diversity in the patient population. Compared with normal scalp, lesional scalp had higher clonality and more expanded CD8+ clones, particularly in alopecia totalis/universalis, a pattern that suggests antigenic drive.

In regard to this clone: Which antigen it targets is not known. No qualities accompany the bases; no much larger clone lies one base away.

Libraries were constructed by the immunoSEQ multiplex PCR assay. For TCR sequencing, RNA was extracted from every sample and reverse transcribed into cDNA to serve as template. First-strand cDNA was synthesized with SuperScript III using a 2:1 mix of oligo-dT and random hexamers. Amplification bias was assessed with a synthetic immune receptor repertoire, and residual bias was removed computationally. On the authors' methods: After raw reads were preprocessed to remove errors, the CDR3 was defined following IMGT conventions as running from the conserved cysteine to phenylalanine. Clonality was computed as 1 minus the Shannon entropy, with the entropy normalized by log2 of the number of productive unique TCRs. Scalp TCRbeta sequences were cross-referenced with sorted blood CD4 and CD8 repertoires so that the CD4 or CD8 identity of scalp clones could be inferred. TCRdb carries this immuneACCESS record with in-frame sequences only. Its versions omit some clonotypes, under half of them owing to an unresolved V gene in the studies checked, with the rest unexplained. Clone size and V and J calls were adopted from that table, with D and trimming inferred from the DNA. The sample table holds 50,000 to 70,000 clones, of which 44% were seen once. The top ten clonotypes cover roughly half of the sample.

V loses 0 bases at its end and J loses 5 bases; junction bases beyond the gene matches: 3. The germline V gene (reference sequence) provides CDR1 LNHNV and CDR2 YYDKDF. The CDR3 runs 15 amino acids, cysteine and phenylalanine included. The CDR3 DNA has 45 bases and is translated from base 1. Lesional scalp punch biopsies and peripheral blood were collected from alopecia areata patients. PBMCs were separated by density centrifugation and stained for CD3, CD4 and CD8, after which CD4+ and CD8+ T cells were sorted on a FACSAria. The untreated alopecia areata patients were recruited through a multicenter biomarker study. Blood CD8+ T cells from about 5 biomarker-study patients were further sorted into NKG2D-low and NKG2D-high fractions.

Material: NKG2D-low CD8+ T cells sorted from blood. Sample cell subset or site, as interpreted from the label and publication: sorted CD8+ NKG2D-low blood T cells. The receptor chain draws on TRBV15 and TRBJ2-7; the central 11 bases match TRBD2. This clonotype was obtained from a human donor with alopecia areata. The encoded CDR3 is CATSRDTSGSNEQYF. The DNA sequence is TGTGCCACCAGCAGAGATACTAGCGGGAGTAACGAGCAGTACTTC.